The next 24 T cell receptor beta chains were all read from a single sample in a study of OX40 agonist ivuxolimab in advanced cancers. Sequenced by immunoSEQ multiplex PCR; TCRdb stores in-frame clones only, minus some. The sample has tens of thousands of clones, around nine tenths seen once. Sequenced material: CD4+ or CD8+ T cells sorted from blood, taken in a trial of the OX40 agonist ivuxolimab. The receptors shown here come from an adult with an advanced solid tumor such as melanoma, head and neck, liver or kidney cancer.

This chain joins TRBV4-1 and TRBJ1-1; 7 positions agree with TRBD1. The CDR3 is made up of 14 amino acids. CDR1 MGHRA and CDR2 YSYEKL come from the germline V gene. Trimming at V came to 3 bases and at J to 3 bases, leaving 4 bases not matched to a gene. The CDR3 sequence: CASSHEDRDTEAFF. CDR3 nucleotides: TGCGCCAGCAGCCATGAAGACAGGGACACTGAAGCTTTCTTT.

The V and J genes are TRBV28 and TRBJ1-6; D remains ambiguous. The CDR3 contains 14 residues. Germline CDR1 is MDHEN and CDR2 is SYDVKM. The germline V and J ends were trimmed by 2 bases and 5 bases, with 7 bases remaining between them. Here the CDR3 DNA reads TGTGCCAGCAGTTTAGGTCCGGATAATTCACCCCTCCACTTT. This encodes CASSLGPDNSPLHF. Supplemented by reference TRBV28 and TRBJ1-6, the full variable domain reads DVKVTQSSRYLVKRTGEKVFLECVQDMDHENMFWYRQDPGLGLRLIYFSYDVKMKEKGDIPEGYSVSREKKERFSLILESASTNQTSMYLCASSLGPDNSPLHFGNGTRLTVT.

J is TRBJ2-2 and V is TRBV27, with TRBD1 matching over 8 bases. The trim removed 3 bases at V and 7 bases at J, leaving 7 bases unmatched. CDR1 MNHEY and CDR2 SMNVEV come from the germline V gene (reference sequence). The CDR3 consists of 15 residues. CDR3 coding DNA: TGTGCCAGCAGTTTCTGGCAGGGGGCGATCGGGGAGCTGTTTTTT. It codes for CASSFWQGAIGELFF.

The chain is built from TRBV6-1 and TRBJ2-5; 11 positions agree with TRBD1. The CDR3 runs to 14 residues. V lost 6 bases and J lost 4; bases outside the gene matches: 4. Germline CDR1 MNHNS, CDR2 SASEGT. The CDR3 coding sequence is TGTGCCAGCAGAGGGACAGGGGGAACAGAGACCCAGTACTTC. This encodes CASRGTGGTETQYF.

The gene calls are TRBV10-3 and TRBJ1-1; D remains unclear. Trimming shortened V by 10 bases and J by 1 base, and 10 bases separated the two germline ends. The CDR3 runs to 12 residues. Germline assignment: CDR1 ENHRY and CDR2 SYGVKD. This CDR3 is CATRRENTEAFF. The CDR3 DNA is TGTGCCACCCGGAGGGAGAACACTGAAGCTTTCTTT.

The chain is built from TRBV9 and TRBJ2-3; D unclear. This CDR3 has 14 amino acids. Germline V gene sequence: CDR1 SGDLS, CDR2 YYNGEE. V dropped 0 bases and J dropped 0 bases, with 5 bases sitting between them. CDR3 DNA sequence: TGTGCCAGCAGCGTAGAGGTTAGCACAGATACGCAGTATTTT. The encoded protein is CASSVEVSTDTQYF.

This clone was observed a few times. The CDR3 is CASRTGPSNQPQHF. CDR3 coding DNA: TGTGCCAGCCGCACAGGGCCTAGCAATCAGCCCCAGCATTTT. The chain uses TRBV28 and TRBJ1-5; D is perhaps TRBD1 (6 bases). Trimming removed 8 bases at V and 0 bases at J, with 11 bases between. This CDR3 has 14 amino acids. Germline CDR1 MDHEN, CDR2 SYDVKM.

The chain links TRBV28 to TRBJ2-7; D unresolved. The CDR3 is made up of 13 amino acids. CDR1 and CDR2 from the germline V gene are MDHEN and SYDVKM. The V end lost 3 bases, the J end lost 6 bases, and 12 bases lay between the germline ends. DNA for the CDR3: TGTGCCAGCAGTTTCGACACCGTGGGCGAGCAGTACTTC. Amino acids: CASSFDTVGEQYF.

The chain recombines TRBV29-1 with TRBJ1-2, with unresolved D. The CDR3 contains 13 residues. Germline assignment: CDR1 SQVTM and CDR2 ANQGSEA. The germline V and J ends were trimmed by 6 bases and 8 bases, with 19 bases remaining between them. The CDR3 sequence is CSVGEEPFTGYTF. DNA of the CDR3: TGCAGCGTCGGGGAGGAGCCTTTTACGGGCTACACCTTC. The whole variable domain, remainder taken from reference TRBV29-1 and TRBJ1-2, is SAVISQKPSRDICQRGTSLTIQCQVDSQVTMMFWYRQQPGQSLTLIATANQGSEATYESGFVIDKFPISRPNLTFSTLTVSNMSPEDSSIYLCSVGEEPFTGYTFGSGTRLTVV.

The chain employs TRBV20-1 and TRBJ1-2; the D is unclear. The CDR3 is 11 residues long. Trimming left V 3 bases short and J 6 bases short, with 8 bases between. Germline loops: CDR1 DFQATT, CDR2 SNEGSKA (reference sequence). CDR3 bases: TGCAGTGCTAGTAAGCGCGATGGCTACACCTTC. Its translation: CSASKRDGYTF.

The chain uses TRBV28 and TRBJ1-5, with D maybe TRBD1 (5 bases). CDR1 is MDHEN, CDR2 SYDVKM, per germline. The germline V and J ends were trimmed by 0 bases and 2 bases, with 8 bases remaining between them. This CDR3 contains 15 residues. CDR3 region: CASSLWGRGNQPQHF. CDR3 nucleotide sequence: TGTGCCAGCAGTTTATGGGGACGTGGCAATCAGCCCCAGCATTTT.

The V call is TRBV28, the J call TRBJ1-2; 7 bases match TRBD1. CDR1 is MDHEN, CDR2 SYDVKM, per germline. The CDR3 is 13 residues long. The trim removed 10 bases at V and 2 bases at J, leaving 7 bases unmatched. The CDR3 DNA is TGTGCCACCTCCCTACAGGGGAACTATGGCTACACCTTC. It translates to CATSLQGNYGYTF.

J is TRBJ2-3 and V is TRBV27; tentative D call: TRBD1 (5 bases). The V gene's germline CDR1 is MNHEY and CDR2 SMNVEV (reference sequence). Trimming left V 4 bases short and J 4 bases short, with 9 bases between. This CDR3 has 13 residues. CDR3 region: CASSYLGADTQYF. The CDR3 DNA sequence: TGTGCCAGCAGTTATCTAGGGGCAGATACGCAGTATTTT.

This rearrangement joins TRBV7-9 to TRBJ2-1, with D possibly being TRBD1 (8 bases). This CDR3 region has 15 residues. Trimming removed 5 bases from V and 6 bases from J, with 17 bases in between. Looked up from germline, CDR1 is SEHNR and CDR2 is FQNEAQ (reference sequence). The CDR3 protein is CASSLNRGGVNEQFF. CDR3 DNA: TGTGCCAGCAGCCTTAACAGGGGGGGAGTCAATGAGCAGTTCTTC. Drawing the rest from reference TRBV7-9 and TRBJ2-1, the complete variable domain is DTGVSQNPRHKITKRGQNVTFRCDPISEHNRLYWYRQTLGQGPEFLTYFQNEAQLEKSRLLSDRFSAERPKGSFSTLEIQRTEQGDSAMYLCASSLNRGGVNEQFFGPGTRLTVL.

The chain couples TRBV19 to TRBJ1-1, with a possible D match to TRBD1 (5 bases). V lost 7 bases to trimming and J lost 6 bases, with 15 bases between them. The CDR3 extends over 13 amino acids. The germline V gene has CDR1 LNHDA and CDR2 SQIVND (reference sequence). As DNA, the CDR3 is TGTGCCAGTAAACAGGCGCAAGGTGCTGAAGCTTTCTTT. Its translation is CASKQAQGAEAFF. Full variable domain (remainder filled in from reference TRBV19 and TRBJ1-1): DGGITQSPKYLFRKEGQNVTLSCEQNLNHDAMYWYRQDPGQGLRLIYYSQIVNDFQKGDIAEGYSVSREKKESFPLTVTSAQKNPTAFYLCASKQAQGAEAFFGQGTRLTVV.

The rearrangement uses TRBV6-6 and TRBJ1-5, with 9 bases matching TRBD1. Germline CDR1 MNHNY, CDR2 SVGAGI (reference sequence). The CDR3 covers 15 residues. V shed 6 bases, J shed 4 bases, and the junction held 7 bases outside the gene matches. CDR3 in DNA: TGTGCCAGCAGGGGGACAGGGCAAGGGAATCAGCCCCAGCATTTT. Encoded protein: CASRGTGQGNQPQHF.

This sequence joins TRBV19 and TRBJ1-1, with D possibly being TRBD1 (6 bases). CDR1 is LNHDA and CDR2 is SQIVND in the germline V gene (reference sequence). This CDR3 has 15 amino acids. V lost 3 bases to trimming and J lost 0 bases, with 11 bases between them. In DNA, the CDR3 is TGTGCCAGTAGTATCCAACAGGGTGTGAACACTGAAGCTTTCTTT. This codes for CASSIQQGVNTEAFF. Looking up the rest from reference TRBV19 and TRBJ1-1 gives the full variable domain: DGGITQSPKYLFRKEGQNVTLSCEQNLNHDAMYWYRQDPGQGLRLIYYSQIVNDFQKGDIAEGYSVSREKKESFPLTVTSAQKNPTAFYLCASSIQQGVNTEAFFGQGTRLTVV.

The gene calls are TRBV7-9 and TRBJ1-5; D is unclear. V lost 4 bases to trimming and J lost 7 bases, with 11 bases between them. Germline loops: CDR1 SEHNR, CDR2 FQNEAQ (reference sequence). CDR3 length equals 13 residues. CDR3: CASSSGDLQPQHF. The CDR3 coding sequence is TGTGCCAGCAGCTCCGGCGATCTCCAGCCCCAGCATTTT.

V gene TRBV11-2 combines with J gene TRBJ2-7; 8 bases fit TRBD2. Germline V gene lookup returns CDR1 SGHAT and CDR2 FQNNGV. The V gene end was trimmed by 4 bases and the J gene end by 6 bases; junction bases not matched to a gene: 5. The CDR3 is 13 residues long. The CDR3 region is CASSSGTRFEQYF. CDR3 bases: TGTGCCAGCAGCTCCGGGACTAGATTCGAGCAGTACTTC.

The chain links TRBV5-1 to TRBJ2-2; 7 positions agree with TRBD1. This CDR3 has 13 residues. CDR1 and CDR2 (germline): SGHRS, YFSETQ. V was pared by 1 base and J by 11 bases, with 5 bases of the junction left unmatched. CDR3 loop: CASSLTGVAELFF. CDR3 DNA sequence: TGCGCCAGCAGCTTGACAGGGGTAGCCGAGCTGTTTTTT.

This chain links TRBV19 with TRBJ2-7, with TRBD2 matching over 7 bases. V shed 3 bases, J shed 5 bases, and the junction held 19 bases outside the gene matches. Germline V lookup: CDR1 LNHDA, CDR2 SQIVND (reference sequence). CDR3 size: 18 residues. The CDR3 coding sequence is TGTGCCAGTAGTATCGAAGGGGTAGCTAGCGGATCGGGGGACGAGCAGTACTTC. Translated: CASSIEGVASGSGDEQYF. Based on the CDR3 plus reference TRBV19 and TRBJ2-7, the full variable domain is DGGITQSPKYLFRKEGQNVTLSCEQNLNHDAMYWYRQDPGQGLRLIYYSQIVNDFQKGDIAEGYSVSREKKESFPLTVTSAQKNPTAFYLCASSIEGVASGSGDEQYFGPGTRLTVT.

The gene calls are TRBV2 and TRBJ2-4; 11 bases match TRBD1. Unmatched junction bases numbered 9, after V lost 1 base and J lost 1 base. Germline V lookup: CDR1 SNHLY, CDR2 FYNNEI. The CDR3 covers 19 residues. The CDR3 DNA reads TGTGCCAGCAGTGAAGTGAGGACAGGGGGCAGCGTTGCCAAAAACATTCAGTACTTC. Protein sequence: CASSEVRTGGSVAKNIQYF.

The chain joins TRBV5-1 to TRBJ2-2; 10 bases align to TRBD2. The CDR3 spans 16 residues. Germline CDR1 SGHRS, CDR2 YFSETQ. With 3 bases clipped from V and 1 base from J, the junction kept 3 bases outside the gene matches. The CDR3 DNA reads TGCGCCAGCAGCTCTCGACTAGCGGGGAACACCGGGGAGCTGTTTTTT. Its protein product is CASSSRLAGNTGELFF.

This chain joins TRBV15 and TRBJ2-7, with TRBD2 identical over 7 bases. J lost 3 bases, V lost 1 base, and 6 bases had no gene match. The CDR3 runs 15 residues. From germline, CDR1 is LNHNV and CDR2 YYDKDF (reference sequence). CDR3 DNA: TGTGCCACCAGCAGAGGGCCGAGGGAGGGCTACGAGCAGTACTTC. This sequence encodes CATSRGPREGYEQYF.